One and the same sample provided the 23 T cell receptor beta chains below, sequenced in a study of Graves' ophthalmopathy and Graves' hyperthyroidism. As the template, RNA transcripts were used to amplify TCR beta CDR3 regions. HTBI-primed RT-PCR formed the first round, and a multiplex PCR formed the second. TCRdb analysed the multiplex PCR reads with MiXCR anew, one entry per CDR3 protein. The sample holds over 40,000 distinct CDR3 sequences, roughly 52% seen once. Sequenced input: peripheral blood. The source is an adult man with Graves' ophthalmopathy.

This clonotype was seen once. The V call is TRBV6-4, the J call TRBJ1-6, with D possibly TRBD1 on 5 matching bases. This CDR3 comprises 14 residues. V was shortened by 3 bases and J by 2 bases, with 5 bases between the two germline ends. The germline CDR1 and CDR2 sequences are MRHNA and SNTAGT. CDR3 DNA sequence: TGTGCCAGCAGTGAGGACACCTATAATTCACCCCTCCACTTT. This gives the protein CASSEDTYNSPLHF.

V and J are TRBV20-1 and TRBJ2-1, with D possibly matching TRBD2 (5 bases). The CDR3 length is 12 residues. Germline assignment: CDR1 DFQATT and CDR2 SNEGSKA (reference sequence). V was cut by 6 bases and J by 6 bases, with 12 bases left in between. The CDR3 sequence is CSASGLPNEQFF. In DNA, the CDR3 is TGCAGTGCATCTGGACTCCCCAATGAGCAGTTCTTC.

With respect to this clonotype: This may come from a read error, since a much larger clone is one base off. The V gene is TRBV7-9, the J gene TRBJ2-1, with TRBD2 matching over 14 bases. In germline, CDR1 is SEHNR, CDR2 FQNEAQ (reference sequence). The CDR3 length is 15 residues. CDR3 coding DNA: TGTGCCAGCAGCCAGGACGGACTAGCGGGAGGTGAGAAGTTCTTC. This codes for CASSQDGLAGGEKFF.

This clonotype was seen many times. The gene calls are TRBV4-2 and TRBJ2-3; D is tentatively TRBD1 or TRBD2 (5 bases each). V lost 1 base and J lost 6, with 26 bases in between. The CDR3 extends over 19 amino acids. Germline values: CDR1 LGHNA, CDR2 YNFKEQ. In DNA form, the CDR3 reads TGTGCCAGCAGCCAAGGTTTTTTTGCCGGGGCCTCTATGTCGGATACGCAGTATTTT. Translation gives CASSQGFFAGASMSDTQYF.

This chain uses TRBV2 with TRBJ2-2, with 8 nucleotides matching TRBD2. With 8 bases clipped from V and 1 base from J, the junction kept 9 bases outside the gene matches. Germline CDR1 reads SNHLY; CDR2 reads FYNNEI. The CDR3 contains 16 residues. The CDR3 bases are TGTGCCAGCGAGGACGCAAGCGGGAGGAACACCGGGGAGCTGTTTTTT. Protein product: CASEDASGRNTGELFF.

Many counts were recorded for this clonotype. V usage is TRBV7-8 and J usage is TRBJ1-2; no firm D call. The V gene's germline CDR1 is SGHVS and CDR2 FQNEAQ. The CDR3 runs 14 residues. Between the trimmed V and J ends, which lost 5 bases and 2 bases, there was a span of 12 bases. CDR3 residues: CASSPSDKNYGYTF. CDR3 sequence (DNA): TGTGCCAGCAGCCCCTCCGACAAAAACTATGGCTACACCTTC.

V usage is TRBV10-3 and J usage is TRBJ2-7; possibly TRBD1 or TRBD2 for D (5 bases each). Trimming pared 6 bases from V and 5 bases from J, leaving 14 bases between. This CDR3 region has 13 residues. Germline V lookup: CDR1 ENHRY, CDR2 SYGVKD. This chain's CDR3 is CAIRRGHANEQYF. CDR3 DNA sequence: TGTGCCATCAGGAGGGGTCATGCGAACGAGCAGTACTTC.

This chain joins TRBV20-1 and TRBJ1-2; 12 bases agree with TRBD1. Trimming cost V 6 bases and J 4 bases; bases outside gene matches: 6. CDR1 and CDR2 (germline): DFQATT, SNEGSKA (reference sequence). This CDR3 has 14 amino acids. The CDR3 DNA reads TGCAGTGCGCCCGGGACAGGGGGCTTCTATGGCTACACCTTC. Translation gives CSAPGTGGFYGYTF.

The gene calls are TRBV7-8 and TRBJ1-3; no clear D. CDR3 size: 13 residues. Deletions cut 9 bases from V and 4 bases from J, with 13 bases between. Germline V gives CDR1 SGHVS, CDR2 FQNEAQ. CDR3 in amino acids: CASSTSAGNTIYF. In DNA form, the CDR3 reads TGTGCCAGTTCGACCTCAGCGGGAAACACCATATATTTT.

In the case of this clonotype: A read error is possible here, since a much larger clone lies one base away. The J gene is TRBJ2-1, the V gene TRBV27; no clear D gene. CDR3 size: 15 residues. The germline CDR1 and CDR2 sequences are MNHEY and SMNVEV (reference sequence). The CDR3 bases are TGTGCCAGCAGTTTATCGGTCAGCTCCTACAGTGAGCAGTTCTTC. This translates into CASSLSVSSYSEQFF.

This clonotype was recorded at least ten times. This clone may be a read error of a much larger clone one base away. The chain carries TRBV19 and TRBJ1-5, with D tentatively TRBD1 (6 bases). V was cut by 11 bases and J by 3 bases, with 14 bases left in between. The CDR3 totals 13 residues. Germline V CDR1 and CDR2: LNHDA, SQIVND (reference sequence). The CDR3 reads CARGDRINQPQHF. Here the CDR3 DNA reads TGTGCCCGTGGAGACAGGATCAATCAGCCCCAGCATTTT.

By sample fraction, this clonotype is medium-sized. CDR3 bases: TGTGCCAGCAGTGGCAACAATGAGCAGTTCTTC. Protein product: CASSGNNEQFF. V and J are TRBV25-1 and TRBJ2-1; D unclear. Trimming shortened V by 4 bases and J by 5 bases, and 3 bases separated the two germline ends. This CDR3 is 11 amino acids long. Per germline, CDR1 MGHDK and CDR2 SYGVNS.

This clonotype is a singleton in its sample. This rearrangement joins TRBV2 to TRBJ1-2; no reliable D call. V lost 8 bases, J lost 7 bases, and 8 bases lay in between. The CDR3 spans 10 residues. Germline CDR1 SNHLY, CDR2 FYNNEI. Written as DNA, the CDR3 is TGTGCCAGCCGGGGAGGTGGCTACACCTTC. Translated, it gives CASRGGGYTF.

This clonotype has ten or more counts. The V and J genes are TRBV7-8 and TRBJ2-3; TRBD2 matches 11 bases. With 1 base clipped from V and 1 base from J, the junction kept 7 bases outside the gene matches. Germline V gives CDR1 SGHVS, CDR2 FQNEAQ. The CDR3 is 18 amino acids. The CDR3 loop reads CASSLGLLAGAGTDTQYF. CDR3 DNA: TGTGCCAGCAGCTTAGGTTTACTAGCGGGGGCCGGCACAGATACGCAGTATTTT. The complete variable domain, with remaining parts taken from reference TRBV7-8 and TRBJ2-3, reads GAGVSQSPRYKVAKRGQDVALRCDPISGHVSLFWYQQALGQGPEFLTYFQNEAQLDKSGLPSDRFFAERPEGSVSTLKIQRTQQEDSAVYLCASSLGLLAGAGTDTQYFGPGTRLTVL.

The rearrangement links TRBV10-3 to TRBJ2-2, with D perhaps matching TRBD2 (6 bases). V was shortened by 1 base and J by 0 bases, with 9 bases between the two germline ends. The germline gives CDR1 ENHRY, CDR2 SYGVKD. This CDR3 spans 16 amino acids. The CDR3 loop is CAISELRLANTGELFF. The CDR3 DNA reads as TGTGCCATCAGTGAGTTGCGACTAGCGAACACCGGGGAGCTGTTTTTT.

This clonotype was seen repeatedly, ten times or more. J is TRBJ1-1 and V is TRBV5-1, with TRBD1 identical over 7 bases. The CDR3 consists of 22 residues. Germline V gives CDR1 SGHRS, CDR2 YFSETQ. The junction had 28 bases not matched to a gene; V was cut back by 4 bases and J by 1 base. The CDR3 nucleotides are TGCGCCAGCAGCCAAAGACAGGGAGGTCTACTGTCCGTAACCGACCCGAACACTGAAGCTTTCTTT. Encoded protein: CASSQRQGGLLSVTDPNTEAFF.

The chain employs TRBV7-2 and TRBJ2-5; D ambiguous. Germline CDR1 and CDR2: SGHTA and FQGNSA. The ends were cut back, 1 base at V and 5 bases at J, with 11 bases in the middle. The CDR3 covers 14 residues. CDR3 region: CASSLDFMGETQYF. CDR3 sequence (DNA): TGTGCCAGCAGCTTAGACTTTATGGGGGAGACCCAGTACTTC. Together with reference TRBV7-2 and TRBJ2-5, the CDR3 gives the full variable domain: GAGVSQSPSNKVTEKGKDVELRCDPISGHTALYWYRQSLGQGLEFLIYFQGNSAPDKSGLPSDRFSAERTGGSVSTLTIQRTQQEDSAVYLCASSLDFMGETQYFGPGTRLLVL.

A note on this clonotype: Likely a read error: the CDR3 ends without its conserved phenylalanine or tryptophan. J is TRBJ2-2 and V is TRBV13; 7 nucleotides agree with TRBD1. Germline V CDR1 and CDR2: PRHDT, FYEKMQ (reference sequence). V dropped 6 bases and J dropped 4; count of bases not matched to a gene: 8. The CDR3 spans 15 residues. The chain's CDR3 is CASRVDRAATGELFP. CDR3 coding DNA: TGTGCCAGCAGAGTTGACAGGGCGGCCACCGGGGAGCTGTTTCCT.

The V gene is TRBV7-2, the J gene TRBJ2-3; 7 positions match TRBD1. Germline values: CDR1 SGHTA, CDR2 FQGNSA. V lost 2 bases and J lost 0; bases outside the gene matches: 17. The CDR3 loop spans 20 amino acids. The CDR3 loop reads CASSLWRTGLRKSSTDTQYF. DNA of the CDR3: TGTGCCAGCAGCTTATGGCGGACAGGACTGCGTAAGTCTAGCACAGATACGCAGTATTTT.

In this sample, this clonotype turned up many times. V is TRBV20-1 and J is TRBJ2-3, with 8 bases matching TRBD2. Germline-derived CDR1 and CDR2 are DFQATT and SNEGSKA (reference sequence). The CDR3 is made up of 16 amino acids. V lost 6 bases and J lost 4; bases outside the gene matches: 15. The CDR3 sequence is CSAPSPRTSISDTQYF. The CDR3 bases are TGCAGTGCCCCGTCTCCTCGGACTAGCATTTCAGATACGCAGTATTTT.

This clonotype is labeled medium-sized. The V gene is TRBV24-1, the J gene TRBJ2-5; possible D gene TRBD1, 5 bases. The V end lost 6 bases, the J end lost 2 bases, and 15 bases lay between the germline ends. This CDR3 is built from 15 residues. In germline, CDR1 is KGHDR, CDR2 SFDVKD. In DNA form, the CDR3 reads TGTGCCACCAGTAGTACAGGCCACCTACAAGAGACCCAGTACTTC. Translation gives CATSSTGHLQETQYF.

The chain carries TRBV7-2 and TRBJ2-7, with a possible D match to TRBD1 (6 bases). This CDR3 region has 12 residues. V was pared by 8 bases and J by 2 bases, with 10 bases between. The germline V gene encodes CDR1 SGHTA and CDR2 FQGNSA. CDR3 nucleotide sequence: TGTGCCAGCGGCGACAGGACCTACGAGCAGTACTTC. This encodes CASGDRTYEQYF.

Turning to this clonotype: A read error may account for a junction end that differs from germline. CDR3 region: CTSSSVRTPTDTQYF. The DNA for the CDR3 is TGTACCAGCAGCTCAGTCCGAACACCCACAGATACGCAGTATTTT. The gene calls are TRBV11-2 and TRBJ2-3, with no clear D. The CDR3 has 15 amino acids. Per germline, CDR1 SGHAT and CDR2 FQNNGV.